Sequencing of this T cell receptor beta chain was carried out in a study of CD8+ T cells in alopecia areata. Study context: The protocol delivered tofacitinib for 6 to 18 months, then withdrew it for 6 months.

V dropped 0 bases and J dropped 3; count of bases not matched to a gene: 5. In germline, CDR1 is MNHEY, CDR2 SMNVEV (reference sequence). CDR3 length equals 15 residues. General observations from the study: Higher clonality and more expanded CD8+ clones appeared in lesional than normal scalp. Among the 100 top clones, expanded CD8+ clones, like scalp clonality, were significantly decreased by tofacitinib.

Treatment meaning: oral pan-JAK inhibitor, 5-10 mg twice daily. The investigators collected lesional scalp punch biopsies and peripheral blood from alopecia areata patients. On this clone: The antigen is undetermined.

Once RNA had been extracted, it was reverse transcribed into cDNA to act as the sequencing template. The repertoire was sequenced with immunoSEQ multiplex PCR; TCRdb's copy has only in-frame clones and lacks some. The sample holds approximately 280,000 clones, roughly 60% seen once. The chain recombines TRBV27 with TRBJ2-7, with 7 bases matching TRBD1. The sample consisted of CD4+ T cells sorted from blood, taken at week 24, from a patient treated with tofacitinib. The clonotype originates from a human donor with alopecia areata. As DNA, the CDR3 is TGTGCCAGCAGTTTATCCGGGACAGCTCGCTACGAGCAGTACTTC. Its protein product is CASSLSGTARYEQYF.